The sequence of this TCR beta chain was determined in a study of sequential checkpoint blockade in melanoma (dated by TCRdb to the late 2010s). General notes on the study: In a 1:1 randomization, patients received either first-line nivolumab then ipilimumab (arm A) or ipilimumab then nivolumab (arm B). Both trial sequences were followed by maintenance nivolumab. What the authors observed across the whole study: Larger, independent patient cohorts are needed to validate the response-prediction model that combines TCR metrics and mutation burden.

Taken with the paper, the label for treatment or condition translates to: randomized to nivolumab then ipilimumab (arm A) or the reverse (arm B). None of the patients in the trial had previously been given DNA-damaging chemotherapy. Live CD3+CD8+ cells negative for CD19 and CD56 were sorted from thawed PBMCs on a FACS Aria II flow cytometer. CheckMate 064, a randomized, open-label phase II trial of sequential checkpoint blockade, was the source of the samples, all of which came from patients with melanoma. Leukapheresis was used to collect peripheral blood mononuclear cells, which were then purified with Ficoll-Paque and frozen in human serum with about 10% DMSO. Immediately after sorting, the purity of sorted blood CD3+CD8+ cells was verified to be >95%, after which DNA was extracted. The immunoSEQ Assay was used to immunosequence TCRbeta CDR3 regions from genomic DNA. Before high-throughput sequencing, genomic DNA was amplified using bias-controlled multiplex PCR. In the original analysis: To quantify the absolute abundance of each unique TCRbeta CDR3 region, the sequences were collapsed and filtered. Clonality, defined as 1 minus Pielou's evenness, was calculated using productive rearrangements only. Clones with significantly greater frequencies in on-treatment versus baseline samples were identified using a previously published method. TCRdb's version of the immuneACCESS table is confined to in-frame rearrangements and falls short of the full clone set. An unresolved V gene accounts for under half of the shortfall where checked; the remainder is of unknown origin. V, J and clone size were drawn from that table, and D and trimming were deduced from the DNA. The sample includes over 15,000 clones, with 65% to 85% observed a single time. The ten largest clones represent 36% of the sample.

Concerning this clone itself: Its binding antigen is unknown. No per-base quality is available; no much larger clone lies one base away.

Including cysteine and phenylalanine, the CDR3 has 14 amino acids. The retained sequence is limited to the CDR3, 42 bases, with the frame set at the first base. The germline ends are 11 bases apart after V is trimmed by 2 bases and J by 6 bases. The germline V gene provides CDR1 KGHSY and CDR2 FQNENV. The chain is assembled from TRBV16 and TRBJ2-1, with TRBD2 as a weak D call on 6 bases. The sequencing used CD8+ T cells sorted from blood (inferred from file names), collected from a patient given nivolumab and ipilimumab in sequence. The receptor's source is a human donor with melanoma. The CDR3 has the sequence CASSQIGEVNEQFF. In nucleotide form, the sequence is TGTGCCAGCAGCCAAATCGGGGAGGTCAATGAGCAGTTCTTC.